This T cell receptor beta chain appears in the sequencing data of a study of cytomegalovirus exposure and HLA in healthy donors. The germline V and J ends were trimmed by 2 bases and 7 bases, with 8 bases remaining between them. Germline V gene data show CDR1 as MNHEY and CDR2 as SVGAGI. CDR3 length: 12 residues. This PCR relied on a set of 60 Vbeta primers and 13 Jbeta primers. Using immunoSEQ multiplex PCR, the repertoire was profiled, and TCRdb retains in-frame clones only, with some absent. The sample has about 240,000 clones, approximately 80% seen once. Sequencing was carried out using PBMCs. This chain links TRBV6-5 with TRBJ1-1; D not certain. This receptor was identified in a woman aged 55-70 years in good health and CMV-seropositive. The CDR3 sequence: CASSYAGSEAFF. Here the CDR3 DNA reads TGTGCCAGCAGTTACGCGGGAAGTGAAGCTTTCTTT.